This TCR beta chain was found in a study of cytomegalovirus exposure and HLA in healthy donors. Study-wide context: HLA-typed donors were the source of about 85 million unique TCRs, which an early data release held. General study findings and limits: Across all donors, roughly uniform sequencing depth was an assumption of the presence/absence analyses. Of the V segments, some could not be distinguished, including TRBV6-2 and TRBV6-3, and were excluded. Immune exposure information comprised only CMV serostatus.

To note about this clone: Its antigen is not identified.

The CDR3 loop spans 15 amino acids. V was clipped by 1 base and J by 3 bases, with 13 bases between them. Germline loops: CDR1 SEHNR, CDR2 FQNEAQ (reference sequence). PCR used 60 Vbeta primers and 13 Jbeta primers. Profiled with immunoSEQ multiplex PCR; TCRdb holds only in-frame clones, not every one. The sample lists 100,000 to 150,000 clones; roughly 82% were seen once. This chain uses TRBV7-9 with TRBJ2-7; TRBD1 might be the D (5 bases). This sequence was found in a woman aged 60-75 years in good health and CMV-seropositive. Sequenced material: PBMCs. Here the CDR3 reads CASSLVGVRDYEQYF. In DNA, the CDR3 is TGTGCCAGCAGCTTAGTAGGCGTCAGGGACTACGAGCAGTACTTC.